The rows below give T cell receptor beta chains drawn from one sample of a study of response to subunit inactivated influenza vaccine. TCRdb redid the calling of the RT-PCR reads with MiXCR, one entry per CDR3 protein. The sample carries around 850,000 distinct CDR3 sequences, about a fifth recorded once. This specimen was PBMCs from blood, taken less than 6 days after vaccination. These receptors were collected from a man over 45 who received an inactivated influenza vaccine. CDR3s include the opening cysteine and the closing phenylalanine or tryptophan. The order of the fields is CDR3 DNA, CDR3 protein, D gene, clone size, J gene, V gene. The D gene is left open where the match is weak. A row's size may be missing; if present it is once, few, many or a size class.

cdr3_nt: TGCAGCGTTGTTCAAGCGGGAAGCTCCTACAATGAGCAGTTCTTC
cdr3_aa: CSVVQAGSSYNEQFF
d_call: TRBD2
clone_size: many
j_call: TRBJ2-1
v_call: TRBV29-1

cdr3_nt: TGTGCAAGCAGCCCGGGTCGGGTATGGAACTATGGCTACACCTTC
cdr3_aa: CASSPGRVWNYGYTF
d_call: .
clone_size: .
j_call: TRBJ1-2
v_call: TRBV7-6

cdr3_nt: TGTGCCAGCAACCTGGGACAGGGAGAGACCCAGTACTTC
cdr3_aa: CASNLGQGETQYF
d_call: TRBD1
clone_size: few
j_call: TRBJ2-5
v_call: TRBV5-5

cdr3_nt: TGTGCCAGCAGCTCCGGACCGGATTCACCCCTCCACTTT
cdr3_aa: CASSSGPDSPLHF
d_call: .
clone_size: .
j_call: TRBJ1-6
v_call: TRBV9

cdr3_nt: TGTGCCACCAGCAGAGTGGCCGCCAGGGATGAAAAACTGTTTTTT
cdr3_aa: CATSRVAARDEKLFF
d_call: .
clone_size: few
j_call: TRBJ1-4
v_call: TRBV15

cdr3_nt: TGTGCCAGCAGCTTGGGTCCAGGGAACACCGGGGAGCTGTTTTTT
cdr3_aa: CASSLGPGNTGELFF
d_call: .
clone_size: .
j_call: TRBJ2-2
v_call: TRBV7-2

cdr3_nt: TGTGCCGTCACTAAGTCGTGGACAGATACGCAGTATTTT
cdr3_aa: CAVTKSWTDTQYF
d_call: .
clone_size: few
j_call: TRBJ2-3
v_call: TRBV12-3/TRBV12-4

cdr3_nt: TGTGCCTCCAACAGTTGGACTGAAGCTTTCTTT
cdr3_aa: CASNSWTEAFF
d_call: .
clone_size: .
j_call: TRBJ1-1
v_call: TRBV28

cdr3_nt: TGTGCCAGCAGCTCGGGACGGGACAGGACTTTCACCGGGGAGCTGTTTTTT
cdr3_aa: CASSSGRDRTFTGELFF
d_call: TRBD1
clone_size: .
j_call: TRBJ2-2
v_call: TRBV7-7

cdr3_nt: TGTGCCATCAGTGAGAATCCGGGACAGATTAATGAAAAACTGTTTTTT
cdr3_aa: CAISENPGQINEKLFF
d_call: TRBD1
clone_size: few
j_call: TRBJ1-4
v_call: TRBV10-3

cdr3_nt: TGTGCCAGCAGTAGAGGGGAGAGCATTCAGTACTTC
cdr3_aa: CASSRGESIQYF
d_call: .
clone_size: .
j_call: TRBJ2-4
v_call: TRBV12-3/TRBV12-4

cdr3_nt: TGCGCCAGCAGCAACGGACTAGGACAATCCTACGAGCAGTACTTC
cdr3_aa: CASSNGLGQSYEQYF
d_call: TRBD2
clone_size: few
j_call: TRBJ2-7
v_call: TRBV5-1

cdr3_nt: TGTGCCAGCAGTCTTTATGACAAACAGCCCCAGCATTTT
cdr3_aa: CASSLYDKQPQHF
d_call: .
clone_size: .
j_call: TRBJ1-5
v_call: TRBV12-3/TRBV12-4

cdr3_nt: TGTGCCAGCAGCCCCAGTGGGAGGGGAGGCGGCTACACCTTC
cdr3_aa: CASSPSGRGGGYTF
d_call: .
clone_size: few
j_call: TRBJ1-2
v_call: TRBV12-3/TRBV12-4

cdr3_nt: TGCAGTGCTGGTAGCGGGGGGGCGGCCGGGGAGCTGTTTTTT
cdr3_aa: CSAGSGGAAGELFF
d_call: TRBD2
clone_size: .
j_call: TRBJ2-2
v_call: TRBV20-1

cdr3_nt: TGCAGTGCTAGACCATATAGCGGGAGTTCCGGGGAGCTGTTTTTT
cdr3_aa: CSARPYSGSSGELFF
d_call: TRBD2
clone_size: .
j_call: TRBJ2-2
v_call: TRBV20-1

cdr3_nt: TGCAGCGTTGAGGAGACTCGCCACGAGCAGTACTTC
cdr3_aa: CSVEETRHEQYF
d_call: .
clone_size: many
j_call: TRBJ2-7
v_call: TRBV29-1

cdr3_nt: TGTGCCACCAGCAGCATTCCAGGCCGGGCAGAAAGCAATCAGCCCCAGCATTTT
cdr3_aa: CATSSIPGRAESNQPQHF
d_call: .
clone_size: .
j_call: TRBJ1-5
v_call: TRBV15

cdr3_nt: TGTGCCAGCAGTCTCCGTGGACACACCTACGAGCAGTACTTC
cdr3_aa: CASSLRGHTYEQYF
d_call: .
clone_size: .
j_call: TRBJ2-7
v_call: TRBV27

cdr3_nt: TGTGCCAGCAGCTTAGGTCTAGGGGTAGACGAGCAGTACTTC
cdr3_aa: CASSLGLGVDEQYF
d_call: .
clone_size: few
j_call: TRBJ2-7
v_call: TRBV7-9

cdr3_nt: TGTGCCATCAGTGAGTCGTCCCTAGCGGCCTACGAGCAGTACTTC
cdr3_aa: CAISESSLAAYEQYF
d_call: TRBD2
clone_size: .
j_call: TRBJ2-7
v_call: TRBV10-3

cdr3_nt: TGCAGTGCTAGATCAGAGAATGAGCAGTTCTTC
cdr3_aa: CSARSENEQFF
d_call: .
clone_size: .
j_call: TRBJ2-1
v_call: TRBV20-1

cdr3_nt: TGTGCCAGCAGCCAGACTAGCGTTGACAATGAGCAGTTCTTC
cdr3_aa: CASSQTSVDNEQFF
d_call: TRBD2
clone_size: .
j_call: TRBJ2-1
v_call: TRBV4-2

cdr3_nt: TGTGCCAGCAACCGACACGGAACCTACGAGCAGTACTTC
cdr3_aa: CASNRHGTYEQYF
d_call: .
clone_size: .
j_call: TRBJ2-7
v_call: TRBV7-9

cdr3_nt: TGTGCCAGCAGCCTAGTGGGGCCCCGAGACTACGAGCAGTACTTC
cdr3_aa: CASSLVGPRDYEQYF
d_call: .
clone_size: .
j_call: TRBJ2-7
v_call: TRBV7-2

cdr3_nt: TGTGCCAGCAGCTTAGGAAGCGGGAGTCGTACAGATACGCAGTATTTT
cdr3_aa: CASSLGSGSRTDTQYF
d_call: TRBD2
clone_size: .
j_call: TRBJ2-3
v_call: TRBV7-2

cdr3_nt: TGTGCCAGCAGCCTTATCCCCTCCTATAATTCACCCCTCCACTTT
cdr3_aa: CASSLIPSYNSPLHF
d_call: .
clone_size: few
j_call: TRBJ1-6
v_call: TRBV7-8

cdr3_nt: TGTGCCAGCAGTGAAACCCCCCTAGCGGGAGGCAATACGCAGTATTTT
cdr3_aa: CASSETPLAGGNTQYF
d_call: TRBD2
clone_size: .
j_call: TRBJ2-3
v_call: TRBV6-1